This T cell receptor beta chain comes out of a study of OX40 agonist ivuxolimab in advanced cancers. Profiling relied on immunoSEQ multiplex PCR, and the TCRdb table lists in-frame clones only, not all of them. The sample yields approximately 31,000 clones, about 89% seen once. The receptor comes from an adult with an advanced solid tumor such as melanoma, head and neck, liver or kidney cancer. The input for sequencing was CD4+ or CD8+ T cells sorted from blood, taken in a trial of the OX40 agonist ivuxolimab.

Here the CDR3 reads CASRKINEQFF. The CDR3 bases are TGTGCCAGCAGAAAAATCAATGAGCAGTTCTTC. The gene calls are TRBV6-5 and TRBJ2-1; D remains unclear. The CDR3 has 11 amino acids. Germline CDR1 and CDR2: MNHEY and SVGAGI. V lost 6 bases and J lost 6, with 6 bases in between.